This entry lists 5 T cell receptor beta chains sequenced from one sample in a study of blood T cell repertoires in COVID-19. Repertoires were generated with immunoSEQ multiplex PCR, while TCRdb's copy carries only in-frame clones and drops some. The repertoire holds 350,000 to 450,000 clones, approximately 89% seen once, with less than 2% in the top ten. The sample comprised PBMCs or T cells enriched from blood (not recorded which). All receptors come from a woman aged 25-40 years who had recovered from COVID-19.

V and J are TRBV5-4 and TRBJ2-7; D is perhaps TRBD2 (6 bases). The V gene's germline CDR1 is SGHNT and CDR2 YYREEE (reference sequence). The CDR3 runs 12 residues. The germline V and J ends were trimmed by 0 bases and 6 bases, with 7 bases remaining between them. The CDR3 protein is CASSLVGGEQYF. DNA for the CDR3: TGTGCCAGCAGCTTGGTGGGAGGCGAGCAGTACTTC.

This clone has only one observation. The V call is TRBV2, the J call TRBJ2-1; 13 bases align to TRBD2. With 6 bases clipped from V and 12 bases from J, the junction kept 8 bases outside the gene matches. The CDR3 is made up of 14 amino acids. The germline V gene has CDR1 SNHLY and CDR2 FYNNEI. The CDR3 DNA follows: TGTGCCAGCAGGTTCGGACTAGCGGGAGCGATGCAGTTCTTC. Protein: CASRFGLAGAMQFF.

This chain connects TRBV11-2 to TRBJ1-2; D possibly corresponds to TRBD1 (6 bases). The germline gives CDR1 SGHAT, CDR2 FQNNGV. The CDR3 extends over 15 amino acids. With 5 bases removed from V and 2 bases from J, the gap between germline ends came to 15 bases. CDR3 protein: CASSPNRQDNYGYTF. DNA for the CDR3: TGTGCCAGCAGCCCGAACCGACAGGACAACTATGGCTACACCTTC.

CDR3 DNA: TGTGCCAGCAGCTTGGCAGGGCATCAGCCCCAGCATTTT. The encoded protein is CASSLAGHQPQHF. The chain uses TRBV5-6 and TRBJ1-5, with TRBD1 as a possible D gene (5 bases). Germline V gene sequence: CDR1 SGHDT, CDR2 YYEEEE. This CDR3 comprises 13 residues. Trimming took 0 bases from V and 5 from J, leaving 6 bases between them.

A single count supports this clone. The chain joins TRBV7-9 to TRBJ1-1, with D tentatively TRBD1 (5 bases). Germline V lookup: CDR1 SEHNR, CDR2 FQNEAQ (reference sequence). The CDR3 length is 11 residues. Trimming took off 6 bases at V and 5 bases at J, with 7 bases between the two ends. The CDR3 DNA reads TGTGCCAGCAGAGGGGCTACTGAAGCTTTCTTT. Its translation: CASRGATEAFF.